The 2 T cell receptor beta chains below all came from one sample that was sequenced in a study of PD-1 blockade in classical Hodgkin lymphoma. Here immunoSEQ multiplex PCR was the method, and the copy in TCRdb shows in-frame clones only, minus some. This sample has about 27,000 clones, with 88% found just once. Every patient relapsed after autologous stem cell transplantation, and brentuximab vedotin exposure varied. Negative selection with magnets was how CD8+ T cells were isolated from the thawed PBMCs. The sample was CD8+ T cells from blood, taken at baseline. The receptors shown here come from a human donor with classical Hodgkin lymphoma.

V gene TRBV5-1 combines with J gene TRBJ2-1; 9 bases match TRBD2. Trimming at V came to 3 bases and at J to 3 bases, leaving 4 bases not matched to a gene. The germline gives CDR1 SGHRS, CDR2 YFSETQ. The CDR3 length is 15 residues. As DNA, the CDR3 is TGCGCCAGCAGCTCGACTAGCGGAAACTACAATGAGCAGTTCTTC. Protein sequence: CASSSTSGNYNEQFF. The full variable domain, with the rest looked up from reference TRBV5-1 and TRBJ2-1, is KAGVTQTPRYLIKTRGQQVTLSCSPISGHRSVSWYQQTPGQGLQFLFEYFSETQRNKGNFPGRFSGRQFSNSRSEMNVSTLELGDSALYLCASSSTSGNYNEQFFGPGTRLTVL.

The J gene is TRBJ2-5, the V gene TRBV27; a weak D match, TRBD1 (6 bases). The CDR3 runs to 15 residues. The germline V gene encodes CDR1 MNHEY and CDR2 SMNVEV (reference sequence). The V end was cut by 6 bases, the J end by 2 bases, with 16 bases between. As DNA, the CDR3 is TGTGCCAGCAGCCTTGTACGGACAGTACAAGAGACCCAGTACTTC. It yields the protein CASSLVRTVQETQYF.